One and the same sample provided the 25 T cell receptor beta chains below, sequenced in a study of blood T cell repertoires in COVID-19. Assay: immunoSEQ multiplex PCR; the TCRdb copy retains only in-frame clones and omits some. The sample contains about 250,000 clones, 88% of which appear only once. Sequenced sample: peripheral blood. These receptors all come from a man older than 75 with acute or convalescent COVID-19.

The chain carries TRBV19 and TRBJ1-2; 9 nucleotides match TRBD1. The germline V gene encodes CDR1 LNHDA and CDR2 SQIVND (reference sequence). After removal of 8 bases from V and 2 bases from J, the junction contained 18 bases not matched to a gene. The CDR3 runs to 18 residues. CDR3 residues: CASQPGTGSVEQNYGYTF. In nucleotides, the CDR3 is TGTGCCAGTCAACCCGGGACAGGGAGCGTAGAACAAAACTATGGCTACACCTTC. The variable domain in full, completed from reference TRBV19 and TRBJ1-2, reads DGGITQSPKYLFRKEGQNVTLSCEQNLNHDAMYWYRQDPGQGLRLIYYSQIVNDFQKGDIAEGYSVSREKKESFPLTVTSAQKNPTAFYLCASQPGTGSVEQNYGYTFGSGTRLTVV.

The rearrangement joins TRBV5-6 to TRBJ2-1; 7 bases map to TRBD1. With 4 bases clipped from V and 9 bases from J, the junction kept 7 bases outside the gene matches. The CDR3 extends over 13 amino acids. Looked up from germline, CDR1 is SGHDT and CDR2 is YYEEEE. The CDR3 DNA reads as TGTGCCAGCAGCAAAACAGGGGTGAGTGAGCAGTTCTTC. Its protein is CASSKTGVSEQFF. Drawing the rest from reference TRBV5-6 and TRBJ2-1, the complete variable domain is DAGVTQSPTHLIKTRGQQVTLRCSPKSGHDTVSWYQQALGQGPQFIFQYYEEEERQRGNFPDRFSGHQFPNYSSELNVNALLLGDSALYLCASSKTGVSEQFFGPGTRLTVL.

This chain uses TRBV4-1 with TRBJ2-7; the D gene is possibly TRBD2 (5 bases). V was clipped by 4 bases and J by 1 base, with 14 bases between them. Germline CDR1 is MGHRA and CDR2 is YSYEKL. The CDR3 is made up of 15 amino acids. The DNA for the CDR3 is TGCGCCAGCAGCCCCAGTGGGAGCAGGTCCTACGAGCAGTACTTC. Translating gives CASSPSGSRSYEQYF.

This clone was picked up a small number of times. The chain has TRBV4-1 and TRBJ1-2; D is perhaps TRBD1 (6 bases). Germline CDR1 is MGHRA and CDR2 is YSYEKL. This CDR3 has 15 amino acids. V was cut by 0 bases and J by 7 bases, with 15 bases left in between. In DNA form, the CDR3 reads TGCGCCAGCAGCCAAGAGTCAGGGGCTGTCGGTGGCTACACCTTC. Its protein product is CASSQESGAVGGYTF.

The chain uses TRBV5-1 and TRBJ2-2; TRBD1 agrees at 8 bases. There are 17 residues in the CDR3. Losses at the gene ends were 4 bases for V and 4 bases for J; bases not matched to a gene: 12. Per germline, CDR1 SGHRS and CDR2 YFSETQ. The CDR3 coding sequence is TGCGCCAGCAGCCTAAGAGACAGGGGTCTACCCACCGGGGAGCTGTTTTTT. Its translation: CASSLRDRGLPTGELFF.

The chain combines TRBV5-1 with TRBJ2-1; D might be TRBD2 (5 bases). V was cut by 5 bases and J by 0 bases, with 12 bases left in between. Per the germline V gene, CDR1 is SGHRS and CDR2 is YFSETQ. This CDR3 is 15 amino acids long. CDR3 in amino acids: CASSWTGSSYNEQFF. The CDR3 DNA follows: TGCGCCAGCAGTTGGACGGGAAGCTCCTACAATGAGCAGTTCTTC. Drawing the rest from reference TRBV5-1 and TRBJ2-1, the complete variable domain is KAGVTQTPRYLIKTRGQQVTLSCSPISGHRSVSWYQQTPGQGLQFLFEYFSETQRNKGNFPGRFSGRQFSNSRSEMNVSTLELGDSALYLCASSWTGSSYNEQFFGPGTRLTVL.

The rearrangement uses TRBV19 and TRBJ1-4, with no clear D. CDR1 is LNHDA and CDR2 is SQIVND in the germline V gene (reference sequence). The CDR3 covers 17 residues. The germline V and J ends were trimmed by 6 bases and 5 bases, with 22 bases remaining between them. CDR3 residues: CASSDQAGYQLNEKLFF. The CDR3 nucleotides read TGTGCCAGTAGCGACCAGGCCGGATACCAGTTAAATGAAAAACTGTTTTTT.

This chain joins TRBV7-3 and TRBJ2-5; 10 bases fit TRBD1. CDR3 length equals 15 residues. CDR1 and CDR2 (germline): SGHTA, FQGTGA. V dropped 3 bases and J dropped 1; count of bases not matched to a gene: 2. The DNA of the CDR3 is TGTGCCAGCAGCTTTGACAGGGGGCCCCAAGAGACCCAGTACTTC. Translation: CASSFDRGPQETQYF. The variable domain in full, with the rest retrieved from reference TRBV7-3 and TRBJ2-5, is GAGVSQTPSNKVTEKGKYVELRCDPISGHTALYWYRQSLGQGPEFLIYFQGTGAADDSGLPNDRFFAVRPEGSVSTLKIQRTERGDSAVYLCASSFDRGPQETQYFGPGTRLLVL.

To note about this clone: Other DNA variants within this sample encode the same CDR3. The rearrangement uses TRBV19 and TRBJ1-5; 9 bases match TRBD1. The ends lost 6 bases at V and 4 bases at J; junction bases unmatched: 4. Germline V lookup: CDR1 LNHDA, CDR2 SQIVND (reference sequence). The CDR3 consists of 14 residues. The CDR3 loop is CASSPGQGNQPQHF. The CDR3 DNA follows: TGTGCCAGTAGCCCCGGACAGGGGAATCAGCCCCAGCATTTT.

The chain links TRBV28 to TRBJ1-1; no clear D gene. This CDR3 comprises 14 residues. The germline V gene encodes CDR1 MDHEN and CDR2 SYDVKM. V shed 5 bases and J shed 0 bases, with 10 bases lying between them. The CDR3 DNA reads as TGTGCCAGCAGTGTCATCAGCGTGAACACTGAAGCTTTCTTT. Encoded protein: CASSVISVNTEAFF.

This clone was found a few times. The chain recombines TRBV11-2 with TRBJ2-1, with a possible D match to TRBD1 (6 bases). V lost 6 bases and J lost 0, with 12 bases in between. CDR1 SGHAT and CDR2 FQNNGV come from the germline V gene. The CDR3 sequence is 15 residues long. The CDR3 bases are TGTGCCAGCAGTGGACAGCTGAGCTCCTACAATGAGCAGTTCTTC. Amino acids: CASSGQLSSYNEQFF.

The rearrangement uses TRBV7-8 and TRBJ1-4, with D possibly matching TRBD1 (5 bases). This CDR3 region has 14 residues. Germline V lookup: CDR1 SGHVS, CDR2 FQNEAQ. Between the trimmed V and J ends, which lost 1 base and 8 bases, there was a span of 11 bases. CDR3 sequence: CASSLGRQTEKLFF. CDR3 sequence (DNA): TGTGCCAGCAGCTTAGGGAGACAGACGGAAAAACTGTTTTTT. Using reference TRBV7-8 and TRBJ1-4 for the parts outside the CDR3, the full variable domain is GAGVSQSPRYKVAKRGQDVALRCDPISGHVSLFWYQQALGQGPEFLTYFQNEAQLDKSGLPSDRFFAERPEGSVSTLKIQRTQQEDSAVYLCASSLGRQTEKLFFGSGTQLSVL.

This clone was counted a single time. The chain uses TRBV7-9 and TRBJ1-2, with TRBD1 matching 10 bases. The CDR3 totals 14 residues. Trimming at V came to 6 bases and at J to 8 bases, leaving 9 bases not matched to a gene. Germline loops: CDR1 SEHNR, CDR2 FQNEAQ (reference sequence). This chain's CDR3 is CASSYRDRGDGYTF. The CDR3 bases are TGTGCCAGCAGTTACCGGGACAGGGGCGACGGCTACACCTTC.

The table lists this clone with a count of one. V usage is TRBV15 and J usage is TRBJ2-3; TRBD1 agrees at 7 bases. CDR3 length equals 14 residues. J gave up 2 bases and V 3 bases, and 2 bases lay outside the gene matches. From germline, CDR1 is LNHNV and CDR2 YYDKDF (reference sequence). The CDR3, as DNA: TGTGCCACCAGCAGGGGACAGCCCACAGATACGCAGTATTTT. Translating it yields CATSRGQPTDTQYF.

The chain couples TRBV29-1 to TRBJ1-5, with 7 bases matching TRBD1. Germline V gene data show CDR1 as SQVTM and CDR2 as ANQGSEA. The CDR3 is 13 amino acids. V was clipped by 6 bases and J by 0 bases; unmatched bases: 2. The CDR3 spells CSVRDSSNQPQHF. CDR3 nucleotides: TGCAGCGTCAGGGACAGTAGCAATCAGCCCCAGCATTTT.

DNA of the CDR3: TGCGCCAGCAGCTTCAGGTTTTCAGGAGCGGGGGGTACGAACACCGGGGAGCTGTTTTTT. This translates into CASSFRFSGAGGTNTGELFF. V gene TRBV5-1 combines with J gene TRBJ2-2, with TRBD2 identical over 9 bases. The length of the CDR3 is 20 residues. Germline assignment: CDR1 SGHRS and CDR2 YFSETQ. Trimming removed 2 bases from V and 0 bases from J; junction bases left unmatched: 14.

The rearrangement links TRBV10-3 to TRBJ2-3, with D tentatively TRBD1 (6 bases). Germline CDR1 is ENHRY and CDR2 is SYGVKD. This CDR3 has 15 amino acids. Trimming took 0 bases from V and 6 from J, leaving 13 bases between them. As DNA, the CDR3 is TGTGCCATCAGTGAGTCGAACGGACAGTCCGATACGCAGTATTTT. Its protein is CAISESNGQSDTQYF.

As for this clone: The same CDR3 arises from other DNA sequences in this sample as well. The V call is TRBV7-3, the J call TRBJ2-3; D unclear. The CDR3 spans 13 residues. The V end was cut by 3 bases, the J end by 1 base, with 5 bases between. Germline V CDR1 and CDR2: SGHTA, FQGTGA. In DNA form, the CDR3 reads TGTGCCAGCAGCTTGGGCGGCACAGATACGCAGTATTTT. It is translated as CASSLGGTDTQYF.

This chain connects TRBV5-1 to TRBJ2-7; a weak D match, TRBD2 (6 bases). V lost 2 bases and J lost 6, with 12 bases in between. Germline CDR1 SGHRS, CDR2 YFSETQ. CDR3 length: 13 residues. The CDR3 spells CASSLVQGGEQYF. CDR3 nucleotides: TGCGCCAGCAGCTTAGTCCAGGGAGGCGAGCAGTACTTC.

The chain couples TRBV28 to TRBJ1-1; 8 bases fit TRBD1. The CDR3 is 16 amino acids. The germline gives CDR1 MDHEN, CDR2 SYDVKM. The J segment lost 0 bases and the V segment lost 5 bases, leaving 8 bases of the junction unmatched. CDR3 DNA: TGTGCCAGCAGTAGCCCCGGGACAGGTATGAACACTGAAGCTTTCTTT. As protein: CASSSPGTGMNTEAFF.

V gene TRBV5-1 combines with J gene TRBJ2-5, with D possibly TRBD2 on 6 matching bases. Trimming took off 5 bases at V and 3 bases at J, with 17 bases between the two ends. This CDR3 spans 15 amino acids. The germline V gene encodes CDR1 SGHRS and CDR2 YFSETQ. CDR3 residues: CASSPGGTAKETQYF. DNA for the CDR3: TGCGCCAGCAGTCCCGGAGGGACCGCCAAAGAGACCCAGTACTTC.

The V and J genes are TRBV4-2 and TRBJ2-1, with a weak D call TRBD1 (7 bases). The CDR3 is made up of 16 amino acids. Trimming took off 3 bases at V and 5 bases at J, with 17 bases between the two ends. Germline-derived CDR1 and CDR2 are LGHNA and YNFKEQ. Here the CDR3 DNA reads TGTGCCAGCAGCCATCTACAGGGCAGGGGGGACAATGAGCAGTTCTTC. Translation: CASSHLQGRGDNEQFF.

This clone was seen once. This sequence joins TRBV28 and TRBJ1-6; TRBD1 agrees at 7 bases. Germline-derived CDR1 and CDR2 are MDHEN and SYDVKM. This CDR3 is built from 15 residues. With 2 bases clipped from V and 7 bases from J, the junction kept 5 bases outside the gene matches. The DNA for the CDR3 is TGTGCCAGCAGTTTAATGGCAGGGGGGAATTCACCCCTCCACTTT. It translates to CASSLMAGGNSPLHF.

In DNA form, the CDR3 reads TGCGCCAGCAGCTTGGGGACAGATCAGCCCCAGCATTTT. This encodes CASSLGTDQPQHF. V is TRBV5-1 and J is TRBJ1-5, with D tentatively TRBD1 (6 bases). Germline CDR1 reads SGHRS; CDR2 reads YFSETQ. The CDR3 extends over 13 amino acids. V was cut by 0 bases and J by 5 bases, with 6 bases left in between.

The chain employs TRBV11-2 and TRBJ1-1, with 7 bases matching TRBD1. Trimming at V came to 4 bases and at J to 1 base, leaving 9 bases not matched to a gene. The V gene's germline CDR1 is SGHAT and CDR2 FQNNGV. This CDR3 is 16 amino acids long. CDR3 sequence reads: CASSWDSGTANTEAFF. The CDR3 coding sequence is TGTGCCAGCAGCTGGGATTCCGGGACAGCGAACACTGAAGCTTTCTTT.